The TCR beta chain under discussion was sequenced for a study of identical twins. Overall study findings and caveats: Out-of-frame beta chain sequences displayed weaker excess sharing between twins.

V dropped 1 base and J dropped 1 base, with 13 bases sitting between them. Germline V lookup: CDR1 SQVTM, CDR2 ANQGSEA. The CDR3 runs to 15 residues. Carrying unique molecular identifiers, the cDNA also gained a universal primer site through template switching. A single record per CDR3 protein comes from TCRdb applying MiXCR to the 5' RACE reads. This sample yields roughly 1.6 million distinct CDR3 sequences, of which less than 40% are seen a single time; about 0.27% belongs to the top ten. As regards this clonotype: Its specificity is not known.

Sequencing input: cord blood. V is TRBV29-1 and J is TRBJ2-5; D is undetermined. The TCR originated in a newborn girl in good health. This CDR3 is CSVEGPQTLQETQYF. The CDR3 region has the DNA TGCAGCGTTGAAGGCCCTCAAACACTCCAAGAGACCCAGTACTTC.